These 4 T cell receptor beta chains share one sample of origin, sequenced in a study of breast tumors, draining lymph nodes, adjacent tissues. Samples came from axillary lymph nodes draining the breast cancer. TCRdb analysed the multiplex PCR reads with MiXCR anew, one entry per CDR3 protein. This table has 150,000 to 250,000 distinct CDR3 sequences, around 29% appearing once. Material for sequencing was axillary lymph node tissue. The receptors derive from a female donor with breast cancer. Some clones in this sample may be carry-over from other donors' samples.

This clonotype appeared many times. The J gene is TRBJ1-5, the V gene TRBV11-2; no definite D call. Germline CDR1 reads SGHAT; CDR2 reads FQNNGV. Trimming took off 3 bases at V and 0 bases at J, with 6 bases between the two ends. The CDR3 spans 14 residues. This CDR3 reads CASSFDHSNQPQHF. The CDR3 DNA reads TGTGCCAGCAGCTTTGACCATAGCAATCAGCCCCAGCATTTT.

This clonotype was counted a few times. The chain couples TRBV27 to TRBJ2-1, with 14 bases identical to TRBD2. The germline gives CDR1 MNHEY, CDR2 SMNVEV (reference sequence). After removal of 3 bases from V and 6 bases from J, the junction contained 4 bases not matched to a gene. The CDR3 runs 16 residues. CDR3 bases: TGTGCCAGCAGTTTGCTCGGACTAGCGGGAGGCAATGAGCAGTTCTTC. It is translated as CASSLLGLAGGNEQFF.

CDR3 sequence: CASSLSELATNEKLFF. CDR3 nucleotide sequence: TGTGCCAGCAGCTTAAGCGAGCTCGCAACTAATGAAAAACTGTTTTTT. This sequence joins TRBV7-3 and TRBJ1-4; unclear D gene. Between the trimmed V and J ends, which lost 1 base and 0 bases, there was a span of 9 bases. The germline CDR1 and CDR2 sequences are SGHTA and FQGTGA. This CDR3 spans 16 amino acids.

The V gene is TRBV27, the J gene TRBJ2-1; possibly TRBD1 for D (5 bases). Trimming took 6 bases from V and 6 from J, leaving 18 bases between them. The CDR3 consists of 15 residues. CDR1 and CDR2 (germline): MNHEY, SMNVEV (reference sequence). The CDR3 DNA reads as TGTGCCAGCAGATACCAGGGTACCCTACTCAATGAGCAGTTCTTC. Its protein product is CASRYQGTLLNEQFF.